The sequence of this T cell receptor beta chain was determined in a study of early T cells in non-severe SARS-CoV-2 infection listed by TCRdb under 2021. Regarding the research as a whole: Because TCR sequencing was done on bulk RNA from unsorted whole blood, the alpha and beta chains could not be paired.

Set within a cohort of healthcare workers in London, UK, this nested case-control study involved weekly PCR testing of nasopharyngeal swabs along with blood sampling. Between 23 and 31 March 2020, the week of the UK lockdown, healthcare workers were enrolled and then followed up weekly for as long as 16 weeks. Comments on this clonotype: Its recognized antigen is unknown. The conserved final phenylalanine or tryptophan is absent from the CDR3, which likely points to a read error.

Paper-wide results and their limitations: VDJdb matching was skewed toward anti-spike CD8 responses and likely underestimated virus-specific expansions by missing private and CD4 specificities.

The protocol used for the library was 5' RACE. The reads were generated on a NextSeq 500. Unique molecular identifiers were attached to individual cDNA molecules in the TCR library protocol so that sequencing error and PCR bias could be corrected. TCR alpha and beta chains were both sequenced, and the abundances of alpha and beta sequences in each sample were closely correlated with each other. On the study's bioinformatics: V gene, J gene and CDR3 annotation of TCR sequences was performed with Decombinator V4. Expanded TCRs were defined as changing significantly between any two time points under a Poisson model with p below 0.0001. Abundances of TCRs were expressed as counts per million after normalisation to the total number of TCRs sequenced in each sample. MAIT TCRs were defined by TRAV1-2 paired with TRAJ12, TRAJ20 or TRAJ33, and iNKT TCRs by TRAV10 paired with TRAJ18. A search of VDJdb, accessed on 1 November 2021, was run for TCRs annotated to CMV, EBV and SARS-CoV-2, with TCRs annotated for multiple antigens excluded. In TCRdb, the public reads were trimmed at Q25 with fastp and aligned with MiXCR, with productive beta chains retained. Each entry is one CDR3 protein sequence, shown with its most common DNA and genes. These V and J calls originate from TCRdb's pipeline instead of the authors' own analysis. The sample records tens of thousands of distinct CDR3 sequences, approximately 13% of which are singletons. The top ten hold 2.5% to 3.5% of the sample.

Inclusive of both ends, the CDR3 amounts to 17 amino acids. The DNA shown is the 51-base CDR3, in frame from base 1. Trimmed from V: 4 bases; trimmed from J: 4 bases; junction bases lacking a gene match: 6. The germline V gene (reference sequence) yields SEHNR for CDR1 and FQNEAQ for CDR2. This sequence originates from an adult who was a healthcare worker with PCR-confirmed SARS-CoV-2 infection or an uninfected control (not recorded which). In this chain, TRBV7-9 is recombined with TRBJ1-6, with 11 junctional bases fitting TRBD1. The sample in question was whole blood, obtained at baseline. CDR3 sequence: CASSYGTGGVYNSPLHS. The DNA sequence is TGTGCCAGCAGCTACGGGACAGGGGGAGTTTATAATTCACCCCTCCACTCT.